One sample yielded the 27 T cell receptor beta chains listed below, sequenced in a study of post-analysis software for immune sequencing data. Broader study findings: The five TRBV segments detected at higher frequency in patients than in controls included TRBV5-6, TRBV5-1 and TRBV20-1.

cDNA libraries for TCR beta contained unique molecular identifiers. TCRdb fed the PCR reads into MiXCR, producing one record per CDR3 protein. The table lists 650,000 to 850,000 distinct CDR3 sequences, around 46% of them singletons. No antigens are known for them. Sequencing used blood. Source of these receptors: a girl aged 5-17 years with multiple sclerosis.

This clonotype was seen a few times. The CDR3 DNA sequence: TGTGCCAGCAGCCCCCACCAGGGTAGCGGGAGGTTCAATGAGCAGTTCTTC. Translation gives CASSPHQGSGRFNEQFF. V usage is TRBV14 and J usage is TRBJ2-1; 10 nucleotides agree with TRBD2. The CDR3 is 17 amino acids. Germline CDR1 is SGHDN and CDR2 is FVKESK. The V and J ends lost 4 bases and 6 bases, in that order; junction bases with no gene match: 12.

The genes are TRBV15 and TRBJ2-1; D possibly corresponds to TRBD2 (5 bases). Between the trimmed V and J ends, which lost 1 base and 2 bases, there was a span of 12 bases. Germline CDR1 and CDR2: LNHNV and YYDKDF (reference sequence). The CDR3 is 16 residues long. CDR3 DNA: TGTGCCACCAGCAGAGGTGGCGGGTTAACCTACAATGAGCAGTTCTTC. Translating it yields CATSRGGGLTYNEQFF.

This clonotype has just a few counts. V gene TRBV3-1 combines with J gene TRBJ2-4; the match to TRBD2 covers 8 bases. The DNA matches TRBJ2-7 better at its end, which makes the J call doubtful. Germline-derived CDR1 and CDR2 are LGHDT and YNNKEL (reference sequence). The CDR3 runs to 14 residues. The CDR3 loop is CASSSGLGVYEQYF. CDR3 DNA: TGTGCCAGCAGCTCGGGACTAGGGGTATACGAGCAGTACTTC.

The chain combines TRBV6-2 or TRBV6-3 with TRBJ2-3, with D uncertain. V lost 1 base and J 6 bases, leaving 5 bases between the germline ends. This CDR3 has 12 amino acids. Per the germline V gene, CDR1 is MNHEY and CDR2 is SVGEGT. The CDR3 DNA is TGTGCCAGCAGTTACTATTATGATACGCAGTATTTT. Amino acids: CASSYYYDTQYF.

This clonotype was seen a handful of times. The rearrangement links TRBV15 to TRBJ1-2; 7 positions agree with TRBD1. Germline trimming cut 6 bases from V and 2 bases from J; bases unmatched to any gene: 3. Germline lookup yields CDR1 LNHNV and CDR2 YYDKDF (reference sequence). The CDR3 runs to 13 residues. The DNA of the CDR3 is TGTGCCACCAGTAGGGACAGCAACTATGGCTACACCTTC. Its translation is CATSRDSNYGYTF.

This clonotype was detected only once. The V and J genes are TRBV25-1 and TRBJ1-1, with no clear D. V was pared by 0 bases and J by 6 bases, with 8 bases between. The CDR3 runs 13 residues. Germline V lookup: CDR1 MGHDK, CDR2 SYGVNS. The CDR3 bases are TGTGCCAGCAGTGAATATCATCAGGCTGAAGCTTTCTTT. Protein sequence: CASSEYHQAEAFF.

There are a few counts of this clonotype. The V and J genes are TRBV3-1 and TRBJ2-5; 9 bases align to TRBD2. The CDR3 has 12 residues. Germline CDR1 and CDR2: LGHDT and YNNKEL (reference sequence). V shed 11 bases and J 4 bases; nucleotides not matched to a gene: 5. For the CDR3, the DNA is TGTGCCTGTAGCGGGAGTAGAGAGACCCAGTACTTC. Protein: CACSGSRETQYF.

The CDR3 loop is CASSHLQETQYF. CDR3 in DNA: TGCGCCAGCAGCCACCTACAAGAGACCCAGTACTTC. J is TRBJ2-5 and V is TRBV4-1, with D hard to call. V lost 3 bases and J 2 bases, leaving 4 bases between the germline ends. Germline V gives CDR1 MGHRA, CDR2 YSYEKL. The CDR3 spans 12 residues.

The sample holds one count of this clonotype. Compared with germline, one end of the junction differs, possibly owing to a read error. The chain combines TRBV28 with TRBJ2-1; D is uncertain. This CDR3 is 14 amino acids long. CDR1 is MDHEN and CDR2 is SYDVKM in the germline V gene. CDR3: CASSFLGSYSEQFF. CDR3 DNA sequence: TGTGCCAGCAGTTTTCTAGGGTCCTACAGTGAGCAGTTCTTC.

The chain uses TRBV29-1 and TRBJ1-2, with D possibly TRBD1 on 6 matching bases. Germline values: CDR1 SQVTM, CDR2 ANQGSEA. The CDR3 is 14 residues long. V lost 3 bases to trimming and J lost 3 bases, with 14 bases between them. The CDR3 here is CSVEGAKGDYGYTF. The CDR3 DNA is TGCAGCGTTGAGGGGGCGAAAGGAGACTATGGCTACACCTTC.

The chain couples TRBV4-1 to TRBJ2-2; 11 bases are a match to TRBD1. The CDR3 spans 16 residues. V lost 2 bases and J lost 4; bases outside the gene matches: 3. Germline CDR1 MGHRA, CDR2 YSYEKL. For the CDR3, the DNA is TGCGCCAGCAGCCAATCCGGGACAGGGGGCACCGGGGAGCTGTTTTTT. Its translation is CASSQSGTGGTGELFF.

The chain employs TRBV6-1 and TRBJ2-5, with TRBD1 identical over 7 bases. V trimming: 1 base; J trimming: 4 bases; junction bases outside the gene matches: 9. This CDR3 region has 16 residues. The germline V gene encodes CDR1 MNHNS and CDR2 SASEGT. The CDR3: CASSEEGGSRSETQYF. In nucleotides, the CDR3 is TGTGCCAGCAGTGAAGAAGGGGGCAGTCGATCAGAGACCCAGTACTTC.

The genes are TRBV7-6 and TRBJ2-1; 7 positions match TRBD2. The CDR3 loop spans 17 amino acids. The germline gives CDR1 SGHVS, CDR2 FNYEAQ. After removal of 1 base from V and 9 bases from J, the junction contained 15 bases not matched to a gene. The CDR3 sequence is CASSLGGGSPIQVEQFF. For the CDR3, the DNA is TGTGCCAGCAGCTTAGGGGGGGGGAGCCCAATACAGGTTGAGCAGTTCTTC. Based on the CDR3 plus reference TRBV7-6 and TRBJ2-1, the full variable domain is GAGVSQSPRYKVTKRGQDVALRCDPISGHVSLYWYRQALGQGPEFLTYFNYEAQQDKSGLPNDRFSAERPEGSISTLTIQRTEQRDSAMYRCASSLGGGSPIQVEQFFGPGTRLTVL.

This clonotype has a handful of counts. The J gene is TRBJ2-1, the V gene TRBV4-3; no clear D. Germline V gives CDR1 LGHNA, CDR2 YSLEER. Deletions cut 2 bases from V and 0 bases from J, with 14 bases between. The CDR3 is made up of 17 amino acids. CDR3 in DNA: TGCGCCAGCAGCCAATCCCTCTCTCCGCCCTCCTACAATGAGCAGTTCTTC. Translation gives CASSQSLSPPSYNEQFF.

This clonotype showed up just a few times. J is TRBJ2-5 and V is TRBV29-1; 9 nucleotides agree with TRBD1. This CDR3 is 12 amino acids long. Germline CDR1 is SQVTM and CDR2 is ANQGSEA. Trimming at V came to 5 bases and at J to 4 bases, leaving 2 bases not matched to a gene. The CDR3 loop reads CSVRQGGETQYF. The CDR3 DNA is TGCAGCGTTCGACAGGGGGGAGAGACCCAGTACTTC. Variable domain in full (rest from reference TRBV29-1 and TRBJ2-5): SAVISQKPSRDICQRGTSLTIQCQVDSQVTMMFWYRQQPGQSLTLIATANQGSEATYESGFVIDKFPISRPNLTFSTLTVSNMSPEDSSIYLCSVRQGGETQYFGPGTRLLVL.

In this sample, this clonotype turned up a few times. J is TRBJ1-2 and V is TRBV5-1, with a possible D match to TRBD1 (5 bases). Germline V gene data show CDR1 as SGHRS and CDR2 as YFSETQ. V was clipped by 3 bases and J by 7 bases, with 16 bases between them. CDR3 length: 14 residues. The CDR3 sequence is CASSSLDSRLGYTF. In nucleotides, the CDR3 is TGCGCCAGCAGCTCTCTCGACAGTCGGCTTGGCTACACCTTC.

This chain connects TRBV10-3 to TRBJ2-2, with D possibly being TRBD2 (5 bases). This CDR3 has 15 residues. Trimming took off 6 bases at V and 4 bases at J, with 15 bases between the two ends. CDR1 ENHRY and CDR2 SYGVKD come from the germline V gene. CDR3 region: CAIRRVANRTGELFF. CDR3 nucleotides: TGTGCCATCAGAAGGGTAGCGAATCGCACCGGGGAGCTGTTTTTT.

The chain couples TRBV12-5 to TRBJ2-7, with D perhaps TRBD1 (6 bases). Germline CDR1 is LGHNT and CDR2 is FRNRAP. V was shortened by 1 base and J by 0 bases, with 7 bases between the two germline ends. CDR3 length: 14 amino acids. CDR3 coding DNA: TGTGCTAGTGGTTTGGGCAGGGGCTCCTACGAGCAGTACTTC. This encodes CASGLGRGSYEQYF.

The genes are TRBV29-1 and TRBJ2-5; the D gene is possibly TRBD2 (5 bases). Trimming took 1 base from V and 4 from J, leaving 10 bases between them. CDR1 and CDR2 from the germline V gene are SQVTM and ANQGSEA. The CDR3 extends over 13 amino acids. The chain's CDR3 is CSVEGAGGETQYF. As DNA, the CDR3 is TGCAGCGTTGAAGGGGCGGGTGGAGAGACCCAGTACTTC.

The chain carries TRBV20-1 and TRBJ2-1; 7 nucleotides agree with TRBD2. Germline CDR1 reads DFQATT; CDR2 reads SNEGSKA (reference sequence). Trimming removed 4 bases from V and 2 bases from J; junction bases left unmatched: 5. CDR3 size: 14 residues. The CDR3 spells CSANAGDAYNEQFF. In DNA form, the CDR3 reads TGCAGTGCTAACGCGGGAGATGCCTACAATGAGCAGTTCTTC.

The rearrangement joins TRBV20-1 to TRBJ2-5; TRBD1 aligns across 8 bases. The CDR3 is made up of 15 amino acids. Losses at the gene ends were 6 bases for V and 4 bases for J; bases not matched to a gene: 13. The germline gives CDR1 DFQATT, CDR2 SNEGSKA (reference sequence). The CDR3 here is CSALERDRSLETQYF. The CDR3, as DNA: TGCAGTGCCCTTGAGAGGGACAGGTCGTTAGAGACCCAGTACTTC.

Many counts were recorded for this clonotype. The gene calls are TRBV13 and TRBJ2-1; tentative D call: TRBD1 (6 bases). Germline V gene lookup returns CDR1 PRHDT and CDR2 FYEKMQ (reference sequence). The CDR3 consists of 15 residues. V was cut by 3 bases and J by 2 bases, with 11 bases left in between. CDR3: CASSFQGPTYNEQFF. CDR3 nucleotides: TGTGCCAGCAGCTTTCAGGGGCCTACCTACAATGAGCAGTTCTTC.

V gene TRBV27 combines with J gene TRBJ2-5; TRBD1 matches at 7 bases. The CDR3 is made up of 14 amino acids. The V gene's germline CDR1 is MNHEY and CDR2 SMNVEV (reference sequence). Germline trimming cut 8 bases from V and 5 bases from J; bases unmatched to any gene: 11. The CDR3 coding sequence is TGTGCCAGCCGCTACCAGGACAGGACGGAGACCCAGTACTTC. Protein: CASRYQDRTETQYF.

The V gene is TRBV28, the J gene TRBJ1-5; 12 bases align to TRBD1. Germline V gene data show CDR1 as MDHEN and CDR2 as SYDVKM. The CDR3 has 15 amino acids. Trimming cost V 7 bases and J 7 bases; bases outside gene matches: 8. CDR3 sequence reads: CASTAPGQGAQPQHF. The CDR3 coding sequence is TGTGCCAGCACCGCACCGGGACAGGGGGCGCAGCCCCAGCATTTT.

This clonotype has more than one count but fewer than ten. As DNA, the CDR3 is TGTGCCAGCCGGACAGAAATTAACACTGAAGCTTTCTTT. The encoded protein is CASRTEINTEAFF. The rearrangement uses TRBV6-6 and TRBJ1-1, with D tentatively TRBD1 (6 bases). Germline CDR1 is MNHNY and CDR2 is SVGAGI (reference sequence). This CDR3 contains 13 residues. Trimming pared 8 bases from V and 2 bases from J, leaving 12 bases between.

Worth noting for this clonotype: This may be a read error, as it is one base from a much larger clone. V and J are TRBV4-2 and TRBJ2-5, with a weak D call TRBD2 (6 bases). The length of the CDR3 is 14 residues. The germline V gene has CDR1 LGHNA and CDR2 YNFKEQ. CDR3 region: CASSQEGGQDTQYF. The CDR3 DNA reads TGTGCCAGCAGCCAAGAGGGAGGCCAAGATACCCAGTACTTC.

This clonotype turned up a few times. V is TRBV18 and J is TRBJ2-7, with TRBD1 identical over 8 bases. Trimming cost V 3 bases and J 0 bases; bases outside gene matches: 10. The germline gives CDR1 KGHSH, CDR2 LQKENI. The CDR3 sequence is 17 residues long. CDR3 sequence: CASSPGTGFTPSYEQYF. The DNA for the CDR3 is TGTGCCAGCTCACCCGGGACAGGCTTTACCCCCTCCTACGAGCAGTACTTC. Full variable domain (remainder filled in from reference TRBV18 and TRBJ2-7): NAGVMQNPRHLVRRRGQEARLRCSPMKGHSHVYWYRQLPEEGLKFMVYLQKENIIDESGMPKERFSAEFPKEGPSILRIQQVVRGDSAAYFCASSPGTGFTPSYEQYFGPGTRLTVT.